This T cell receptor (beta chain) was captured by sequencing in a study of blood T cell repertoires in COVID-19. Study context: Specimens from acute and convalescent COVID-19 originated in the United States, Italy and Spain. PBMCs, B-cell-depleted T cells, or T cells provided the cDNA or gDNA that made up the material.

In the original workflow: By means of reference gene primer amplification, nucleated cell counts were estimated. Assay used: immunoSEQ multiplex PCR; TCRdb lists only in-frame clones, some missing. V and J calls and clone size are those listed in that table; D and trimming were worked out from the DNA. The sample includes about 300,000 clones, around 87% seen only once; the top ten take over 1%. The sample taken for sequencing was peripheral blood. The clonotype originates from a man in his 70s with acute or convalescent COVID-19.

The CDR3 region has the DNA TGTGCCAGCAGACTTGACAGGGGTTACTATGGCTACACCTTC. This translates into CASRLDRGYYGYTF. The chain recombines TRBV6-5 with TRBJ1-2; TRBD1 matches 8 bases. Trimming took 6 bases from V and 3 from J; bases not matched to a gene: 6. In germline, CDR1 is MNHEY, CDR2 SVGAGI. CDR3 length equals 14 residues.